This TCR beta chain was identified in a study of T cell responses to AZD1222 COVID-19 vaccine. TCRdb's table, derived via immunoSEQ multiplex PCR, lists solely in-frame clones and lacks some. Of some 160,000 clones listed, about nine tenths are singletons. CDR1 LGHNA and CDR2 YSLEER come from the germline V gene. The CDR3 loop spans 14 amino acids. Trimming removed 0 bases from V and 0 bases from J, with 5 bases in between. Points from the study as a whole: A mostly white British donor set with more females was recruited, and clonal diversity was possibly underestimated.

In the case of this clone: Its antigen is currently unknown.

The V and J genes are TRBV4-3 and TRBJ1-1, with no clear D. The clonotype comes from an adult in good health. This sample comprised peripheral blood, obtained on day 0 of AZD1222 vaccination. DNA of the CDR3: TGCGCCAGCAGCCAAGAATCAATGAACACTGAAGCTTTCTTT. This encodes CASSQESMNTEAFF.